The 29 T cell receptor beta chains presented below share a single source sample, sequenced in a study of OX40 agonist ivuxolimab in advanced cancers. Method: immunoSEQ multiplex PCR; TCRdb's copy keeps in-frame clones and lacks some. The sample yields about 57,000 clones, about 83% seen once. Sequenced here: CD4+ or CD8+ T cells sorted from blood, sampled in a trial of the OX40 agonist ivuxolimab. Every receptor here comes from an adult with an advanced solid tumor such as melanoma, head and neck, liver or kidney cancer.

The rearrangement links TRBV5-1 to TRBJ1-1, with D possibly being TRBD1 (6 bases). CDR1 and CDR2 (germline): SGHRS, YFSETQ. Trimming cost V 0 bases and J 5 bases, with 11 bases left between them. The length of the CDR3 is 14 residues. CDR3 region: CASSLEGGGTEAFF. CDR3 DNA sequence: TGCGCCAGCAGCTTGGAAGGGGGAGGAACTGAAGCTTTCTTT.

The J gene is TRBJ2-5, the V gene TRBV11-2; tentative D call: TRBD1 (6 bases). V dropped 1 base and J dropped 5 bases, with 14 bases sitting between them. The CDR3 is made up of 15 amino acids. From germline, CDR1 is SGHAT and CDR2 FQNNGV. The DNA of the CDR3 is TGTGCCAGCAGCTTAGGGCCACAGGGTTCGGAGACCCAGTACTTC. This gives the protein CASSLGPQGSETQYF.

The J gene is TRBJ1-2, the V gene TRBV6-5; 8 bases are shared with TRBD1. From germline, CDR1 is MNHEY and CDR2 SVGAGI. The trim removed 5 bases at V and 7 bases at J, leaving 6 bases unmatched. The CDR3 is made up of 13 amino acids. The CDR3 DNA is TGTGCCAGCAGTCCCGGACAGGGTAGTGGCTACACCTTC. Protein product: CASSPGQGSGYTF.

The V gene is TRBV10-1, the J gene TRBJ2-3, with 9 positions matching TRBD1. V lost 8 bases, J lost 9 bases, and 3 bases stayed unmatched. Germline CDR1 WNHNN, CDR2 SYGVQD (reference sequence). There are 11 residues in the CDR3. The CDR3 region is CASGQGRTQYF. The CDR3 coding sequence is TGCGCCAGCGGACAGGGGAGAACGCAGTATTTT.

The genes are TRBV10-3 and TRBJ1-2; 9 positions match TRBD1. Germline lookup yields CDR1 ENHRY and CDR2 SYGVKD. This CDR3 is 12 amino acids long. V trimming: 2 bases; J trimming: 10 bases; junction bases outside the gene matches: 2. CDR3 in DNA: TGTGCCATCAGTGAGGGACAGGGGCACTACACCTTC. As protein: CAISEGQGHYTF.

The rearrangement uses TRBV29-1 and TRBJ2-1; D gene uncertain. The V and J ends lost 7 bases and 0 bases respectively, with 16 bases between them. The CDR3 contains 15 residues. CDR1 is SQVTM and CDR2 is ANQGSEA in the germline V gene. The CDR3 here is CSAPLGLSSYNEQFF. As DNA, the CDR3 is TGCAGCGCCCCCCTGGGCCTTAGCTCCTACAATGAGCAGTTCTTC.

The chain carries TRBV7-6 and TRBJ2-7, with D maybe TRBD2 (6 bases). The CDR3 loop spans 16 amino acids. V was shortened by 4 bases and J by 4 bases, with 20 bases between the two germline ends. Germline V gene lookup returns CDR1 SGHVS and CDR2 FNYEAQ. The CDR3 loop is CASSSGLRKGNYEQYF. CDR3 nucleotide sequence: TGTGCCAGCAGCTCGGGACTCCGCAAGGGGAATTACGAGCAGTACTTC.

The chain joins TRBV5-4 to TRBJ1-2, with D unresolved. Trimming took 1 base from V and 0 from J, leaving 13 bases between them. There are 16 residues in the CDR3. The germline CDR1 and CDR2 sequences are SGHNT and YYREEE (reference sequence). CDR3 sequence (DNA): TGTGCCAGCAGCTTGTTCGCAGGAAGCGCTAACTATGGCTACACCTTC. Encoded protein: CASSLFAGSANYGYTF.

This chain uses TRBV6-4 with TRBJ2-4; D may be TRBD1 (6 bases). V gave up 4 bases and J gave up 1 base, with 11 bases separating them. Germline V gives CDR1 MRHNA, CDR2 SNTAGT. The CDR3 length is 15 residues. The CDR3 loop reads CASSAGARAKNIQYF. The CDR3 DNA follows: TGTGCCAGCAGTGCAGGGGCCAGGGCCAAAAACATTCAGTACTTC.

The genes are TRBV21-1 and TRBJ2-7; no check of the table's D call, TRBD1, against the DNA was made. TRBV21-1 is noted as a pseudogene. This CDR3 region has 15 residues. This CDR3 is CASPEPRDRAHEQYF. The CDR3 coding sequence is TGTGCCAGCCCCGAACCCCGGGACAGGGCCCACGAGCAGTACTTC.

The rearrangement links TRBV6-1 to TRBJ2-5; the D gene is possibly TRBD1 (6 bases). Germline CDR1 is MNHNS and CDR2 is SASEGT. The CDR3 is made up of 14 amino acids. The V end lost 6 bases, the J end lost 1 base, and 12 bases lay between the germline ends. The CDR3 DNA reads as TGTGCCAGCAGCGCACAGGGATTCCAAGAGACCCAGTACTTC. Its protein product is CASSAQGFQETQYF.

This clone was detected only once. This chain uses TRBV2 with TRBJ1-5; D not certain. The CDR3 is made up of 12 amino acids. Germline V CDR1 and CDR2: SNHLY, FYNNEI. The ends were cut back, 7 bases at V and 4 bases at J, with 8 bases in the middle. As DNA, the CDR3 is TGTGCCAGCATGGCGGGTAATCAGCCCCAGCATTTT. Its translation: CASMAGNQPQHF. Variable domain in full (rest from reference TRBV2 and TRBJ1-5): EPEVTQTPSHQVTQMGQEVILRCVPISNHLYFYWYRQILGQKVEFLVSFYNNEISEKSEIFDDQFSVERPDGSNFTLKIRSTKLEDSAMYFCASMAGNQPQHFGDGTRLSIL.

The chain's CDR3 is CATMADGGRSGELFF. DNA of the CDR3: TGTGCCACCATGGCGGACGGGGGCCGCTCCGGGGAGCTGTTTTTT. This chain uses TRBV6-1 with TRBJ2-2; D could derive from TRBD1 or TRBD2 (6 bases each). Germline-derived CDR1 and CDR2 are MNHNS and SASEGT. This CDR3 is built from 15 residues. V was pared by 10 bases and J by 6 bases, with 21 bases between.

Only one count was recorded for this clone. The chain carries TRBV6-5 and TRBJ1-1; D is undetermined. The V and J ends lost 3 bases and 1 base respectively, with 9 bases between them. Per germline, CDR1 MNHEY and CDR2 SVGAGI. The CDR3 runs to 14 residues. This chain's CDR3 is CASSYRQGNTEAFF. The CDR3 coding sequence is TGTGCCAGCAGTTATAGGCAAGGGAACACTGAAGCTTTCTTT.

This chain links TRBV9 with TRBJ2-7; maybe TRBD1 (5 bases). Germline V gene lookup returns CDR1 SGDLS and CDR2 YYNGEE. The CDR3 covers 14 residues. The germline V and J ends were trimmed by 2 bases and 5 bases, with 14 bases remaining between them. The CDR3 region is CASSVAQGVDEQYF. The CDR3 DNA reads TGTGCCAGCAGCGTCGCTCAGGGTGTTGACGAGCAGTACTTC.

V is TRBV6-6 and J is TRBJ2-1, with 8 bases identical to TRBD1. The CDR3 is made up of 14 amino acids. Trimming removed 4 bases from V and 4 bases from J; junction bases left unmatched: 3. The V gene's germline CDR1 is MNHNY and CDR2 SVGAGI (reference sequence). In DNA, the CDR3 is TGTGCCAGCAGTTTAAACAGGGGGTACAATGAGCAGTTCTTC. Translation gives CASSLNRGYNEQFF.

Worth noting for this clone: Compared with germline, one end of the junction differs, possibly owing to a read error. This chain links TRBV7-7 with TRBJ2-5; D remains unclear. This CDR3 is 13 amino acids long. Germline CDR1 and CDR2: SSHAT and FNYEAQ (reference sequence). The CDR3 coding sequence is TGTGCTAGCAGCTTGACGCCAAGAGAGACCCAGTACTTC. It specifies CASSLTPRETQYF.

Comment on this clone: The DNA is left out, because the CDR3 cannot be placed on it with certainty; the CDR3 is given as TCRdb lists it. This chain connects TRBV21-1 to TRBJ1-3; the DNA was not used to check the table's D call, TRBD1. TRBV21-1 is marked as a pseudogene. The CDR3 spans 16 residues, counting both ends. CDR3 amino acids: CASSKALVAHGNTIYF.

This sequence joins TRBV9 and TRBJ1-1, with 8 bases that match TRBD1. The CDR3 is 14 amino acids. Looked up from germline, CDR1 is SGDLS and CDR2 is YYNGEE. With V trimmed by 6 bases and J by 1 base, 5 bases remained unmatched. The CDR3 bases are TGTGCCAGCACAACGACAGGGGAGAACACTGAAGCTTTCTTT. This sequence encodes CASTTTGENTEAFF. The variable domain in full, completed from reference TRBV9 and TRBJ1-1, reads DSGVTQTPKHLITATGQRVTLRCSPRSGDLSVYWYQQSLDQGLQFLIQYYNGEERAKGNILERFSAQQFPDLHSELNLSSLELGDSALYFCASTTTGENTEAFFGQGTRLTVV.

CDR3 sequence reads: CASSYRAGGGVDTQYF. CDR3 coding DNA: TGTGCCAGCAGTTACCGAGCGGGAGGGGGTGTAGATACGCAGTATTTT. The chain combines TRBV6-5 with TRBJ2-3; TRBD2 agrees at 10 bases. J lost 5 bases, V lost 2 bases, and 7 bases had no gene match. Germline V gene data show CDR1 as MNHEY and CDR2 as SVGAGI. CDR3 length: 16 amino acids.

This clone is a singleton in its sample. V and J are TRBV15 and TRBJ1-1; perhaps TRBD1 as D (6 bases). The V gene lost 2 bases and the J gene lost 4 bases, with 11 bases spanning the gap. Germline V gene sequence: CDR1 LNHNV, CDR2 YYDKDF (reference sequence). The CDR3 covers 14 residues. Here the CDR3 reads CATSRSRGGTEAFF. Written as DNA, the CDR3 is TGTGCCACCAGCAGAAGCAGGGGAGGCACTGAAGCTTTCTTT.

The chain recombines TRBV7-8 with TRBJ1-2; TRBD1 agrees at 7 bases. The length of the CDR3 is 14 residues. Trimming removed 4 bases from V and 3 bases from J; junction bases left unmatched: 5. Germline CDR1 SGHVS, CDR2 FQNEAQ. This CDR3 is CASSSEQGYYGYTF. The CDR3 DNA follows: TGTGCCAGCAGCTCCGAACAGGGGTACTATGGCTACACCTTC.

This clone appeared a few times. The chain uses TRBV9 and TRBJ1-6; D is ambiguous. Trimming pared 4 bases from V and 7 bases from J, leaving 9 bases between. The length of the CDR3 is 13 residues. Germline CDR1 is SGDLS and CDR2 is YYNGEE. CDR3: CASSPTENSPLHF. DNA for the CDR3: TGTGCCAGCAGCCCCACGGAGAATTCACCCCTCCACTTT.

The V and J genes are TRBV19 and TRBJ2-1, with D perhaps matching TRBD1 (6 bases). The V end lost 5 bases, the J end lost 5 bases, and 13 bases lay between the germline ends. CDR3 size: 14 residues. Germline CDR1 and CDR2: LNHDA and SQIVND (reference sequence). The CDR3 is CASSPWTEDNEQFF. CDR3 DNA sequence: TGTGCCAGTAGTCCCTGGACAGAAGACAATGAGCAGTTCTTC.

This clone appeared a few times. This sequence joins TRBV27 and TRBJ2-7; tentatively, D is TRBD1 (5 bases). The CDR3 contains 16 residues. Germline CDR1 and CDR2: MNHEY and SMNVEV (reference sequence). Trimming cost V 7 bases and J 1 base, with 20 bases left between them. The CDR3 coding sequence is TGTGCCAGCACACTGCGAGTTGGGGCAGGGTCCTACGAGCAGTACTTC. The encoded protein is CASTLRVGAGSYEQYF.

The genes are TRBV5-4 and TRBJ1-2, with 7 bases fitting TRBD1. Germline CDR1 is SGHNT and CDR2 is YYREEE (reference sequence). V was pared by 0 bases and J by 5 bases, with 7 bases of the junction left unmatched. This CDR3 has 15 residues. The CDR3 sequence is CASSLAGRGPYGYTF. CDR3 DNA sequence: TGTGCCAGCAGCTTGGCGGGGAGGGGGCCGTATGGCTACACCTTC.

The chain recombines TRBV5-4 with TRBJ1-6, with 10 bases fitting TRBD1. The J segment lost 6 bases and the V segment lost 4 bases, leaving 7 bases of the junction unmatched. The CDR3 runs 16 residues. Per the germline V gene, CDR1 is SGHNT and CDR2 is YYREEE (reference sequence). The CDR3 loop is CASSQRQGAFNSPLHF. In nucleotides, the CDR3 is TGTGCCAGCAGCCAAAGACAGGGGGCTTTTAATTCACCCCTCCACTTT.

The chain uses TRBV9 and TRBJ2-3; D is ambiguous. Trimming cost V 0 bases and J 5 bases, with 13 bases left between them. Germline assignment: CDR1 SGDLS and CDR2 YYNGEE. CDR3 length equals 15 residues. CDR3 DNA sequence: TGTGCCAGCAGCGTAGATTCCTATCGCGGAGATACGCAGTATTTT. Translation gives CASSVDSYRGDTQYF.

The V call is TRBV6-1, the J call TRBJ2-3; tentatively, D is TRBD1 (5 bases). Trimming took off 1 base at V and 0 bases at J, with 14 bases between the two ends. The germline V gene encodes CDR1 MNHNS and CDR2 SASEGT. The CDR3 consists of 17 residues. In DNA form, the CDR3 reads TGTGCCAGCAGTGAAGGAAGGCTTAGGGGAAGCACAGATACGCAGTATTTT. Its translation: CASSEGRLRGSTDTQYF.